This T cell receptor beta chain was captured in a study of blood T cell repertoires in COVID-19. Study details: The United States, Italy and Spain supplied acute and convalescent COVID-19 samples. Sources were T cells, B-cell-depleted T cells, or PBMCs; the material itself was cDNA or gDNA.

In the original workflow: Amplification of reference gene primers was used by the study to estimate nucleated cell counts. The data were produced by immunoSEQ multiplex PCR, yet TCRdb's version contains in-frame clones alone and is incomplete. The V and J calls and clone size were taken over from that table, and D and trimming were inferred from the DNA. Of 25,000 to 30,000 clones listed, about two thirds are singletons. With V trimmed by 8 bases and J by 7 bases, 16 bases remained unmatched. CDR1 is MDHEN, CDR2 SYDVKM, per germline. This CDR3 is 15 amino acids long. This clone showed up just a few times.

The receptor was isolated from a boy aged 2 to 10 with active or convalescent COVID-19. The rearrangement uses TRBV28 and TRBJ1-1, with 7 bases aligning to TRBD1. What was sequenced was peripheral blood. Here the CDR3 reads CASGTSSTGAHEAFF. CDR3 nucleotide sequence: TGTGCCAGCGGAACGTCCTCTACAGGGGCCCATGAAGCTTTCTTT.